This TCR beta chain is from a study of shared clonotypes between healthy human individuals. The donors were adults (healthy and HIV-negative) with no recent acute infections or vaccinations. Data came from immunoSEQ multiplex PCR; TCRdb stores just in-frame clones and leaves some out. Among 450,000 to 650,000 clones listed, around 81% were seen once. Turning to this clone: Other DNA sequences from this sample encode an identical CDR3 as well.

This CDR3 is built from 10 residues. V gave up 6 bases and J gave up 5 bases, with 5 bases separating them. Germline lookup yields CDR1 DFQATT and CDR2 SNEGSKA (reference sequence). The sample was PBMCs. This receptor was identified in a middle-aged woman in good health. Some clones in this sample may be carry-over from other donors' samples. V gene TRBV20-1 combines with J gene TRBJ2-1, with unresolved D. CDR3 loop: CSALNNEQFF. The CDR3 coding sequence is TGCAGTGCCCTAAACAATGAGCAGTTCTTC.